The rows below give T cell receptor beta chains drawn from one sample of a study of OX40 agonist ivuxolimab in advanced cancers. The table came from immunoSEQ multiplex PCR; TCRdb's copy has only in-frame clones and leaves some out. The sample yields around 40,000 clones, approximately 80% seen once. The sample was CD4+ or CD8+ T cells sorted from blood, taken in a trial of the OX40 agonist ivuxolimab. These receptors were obtained from an adult with an advanced solid tumor such as melanoma, head and neck, liver or kidney cancer. Both conserved end residues are part of each CDR3. A D gene is named only where the DNA matches it firmly. Expanded clones are given a class, and other clones once, few, many or no size at all.

clone size	V gene	D gene	J gene	CDR3 DNA	CDR3 protein
NA	TRBV27	TRBD1	TRBJ1-2	TGTGCCAGCAGCATTGGGGACAGGGGGTATGGCTACACCTTC	CASSIGDRGYGYTF
NA	TRBV28	NA	TRBJ2-4	TGTGCCAGCAGTGAGGGGGGGCAAGCCAAAAACATTCAGTACTTC	CASSEGGQAKNIQYF
NA	TRBV5-1	NA	TRBJ2-5	TGCGCCAGCAGCACCGCCGGGACGACAATCCAAGAGACCCAGTACTTC	CASSTAGTTIQETQYF
NA	TRBV11-3	NA	TRBJ2-1	TGTGCCAGCAGCTTAGACGGGCTACCCGGGGATGAGCAGTTCTTC	CASSLDGLPGDEQFF
NA	TRBV29-1	NA	TRBJ2-7	TGCAGCGTTGAGACCAGCCCCATCAGGCGCGAGCAGTACTTC	CSVETSPIRREQYF
NA	TRBV19	NA	TRBJ2-7	TGTGCCAGTAGTATATCGCCTAGAGACGAGCAGTACTTC	CASSISPRDEQYF
NA	TRBV28	TRBD1	TRBJ1-2	TGTGCCAGCAGTACCGGGAGGGGGCGTTTCGGTGGCTACACCTTC	CASSTGRGRFGGYTF
once	TRBV28	NA	TRBJ2-3	TGTGCCAGCAGAGCTAGCACAGATACGCAGTATTTT	CASRASTDTQYF
NA	TRBV19	NA	TRBJ2-1	TGTGCCAGTAGGACACTCTACAATGAGCAGTTCTTC	CASRTLYNEQFF
NA	TRBV4-3	NA	TRBJ2-7	TGCGCCAGCAGCCAAGATCAGGAGGAACTTCAGTACTTC	CASSQDQEELQYF
NA	TRBV18	NA	TRBJ2-3	TGTGCCAGCTCACCACAAGTGCTACGGTCGGCAGATACGCAGTATTTT	CASSPQVLRSADTQYF
NA	TRBV11-3	NA	TRBJ2-7	TGTGCCAGCAGCCCTAGTTTGGTACAGTATAGCGAGCAGTACTTC	CASSPSLVQYSEQYF
NA	TRBV7-3	NA	TRBJ2-3	TGTGCCACCAGCCCTAAGGCTGGAGTTGGAGCAGATACGCAGTATTTT	CATSPKAGVGADTQYF
NA	TRBV5-1	TRBD1	TRBJ1-4	TGCGCCAGCAGCAGGACAGGGGCAACTAATGAAAAACTGTTTTTT	CASSRTGATNEKLFF
NA	TRBV7-2	TRBD1	TRBJ1-2	TGTGCCAGCAGCTCCCCTGAGACAGGGGGCGCGAGGGGCTACACCTTC	CASSSPETGGARGYTF
NA	TRBV6-5	TRBD1	TRBJ2-7	TGTGCCAGCAGTAAACCGGGACAGCCCCCATACGAGCAGTACTTC	CASSKPGQPPYEQYF
NA	TRBV14	TRBD2	TRBJ2-5	TGTGCCAGCAGCCAAGATACGGATAGCGGGAGGGCAGAGACCCAGTACTTC	CASSQDTDSGRAETQYF
NA	TRBV11-3	TRBD2	TRBJ2-3	TGTGCCAGCAGGAATCTCCGGACTAGAGGCACAGATACGCAGTATTTT	CASRNLRTRGTDTQYF
NA	TRBV7-9	NA	TRBJ1-2	TGTGCCAGCAGCTTAGACATTCGAGGCTACACCTTC	CASSLDIRGYTF
NA	TRBV15	TRBD2	TRBJ2-7	TGTGCCACCAGCAGACTAGCGGGAGACTTCTCCTACGAGCAGTACTTC	CATSRLAGDFSYEQYF
NA	TRBV2	TRBD2	TRBJ2-2	TGTGCCAGCGCTAGCGGCAACACCGGGGAGCTGTTTTTT	CASASGNTGELFF
NA	TRBV5-1	TRBD1	TRBJ2-1	TGCGCCAGCAGCCTGGGGACAGGGAGAAGGGTCTTC	CASSLGTGRRVF
NA	TRBV19	NA	TRBJ2-7	TGTGCCAGTAGTGATCGACAGGCCGCCTACGAGCAGTACTTC	CASSDRQAAYEQYF
NA	TRBV19	NA	TRBJ1-1	TGTGCCAGTAGTCTGACGCAGGATGAAGCTTTCTTT	CASSLTQDEAFF
NA	TRBV15	TRBD2	TRBJ2-3	TGTGCCACCAGCGGGGGACTAGCGGCTAGCACAGATACGCAGTATTTT	CATSGGLAASTDTQYF
NA	TRBV11-3	TRBD1	TRBJ2-3	TGTGCCAGCAGCCAGGGGACAGGGGGCGCAGATACGCAGTATTTT	CASSQGTGGADTQYF
NA	TRBV29-1	TRBD2	TRBJ2-5	TGCAGCGTTGCCCTAAGCGGGGGGGGAGAGACCCAGTACTTC	CSVALSGGGETQYF
NA	TRBV19	NA	TRBJ2-6	TGTGCCAGTAGTATTACCAACTCTGGGGCCAACGTCCTGACTTTC	CASSITNSGANVLTF
NA	TRBV7-6	NA	TRBJ1-1	TGTGCCAGCAGCAGCGGGATTCTCGCCGGAACTGAAGCTTTCTTT	CASSSGILAGTEAFF
once	TRBV30	NA	TRBJ2-7	TGTGCCTGGAGTGGGAGGGGCGGGTACGAGCAGTACTTC	CAWSGRGGYEQYF
NA	TRBV6-5	NA	TRBJ1-2	TGTGCCAATCAGGGCGCCGAAGACGTATATTATGGCTACACCTTC	CANQGAEDVYYGYTF
NA	TRBV7-2	NA	TRBJ1-3	TGTGCCAGCAGCTTAGGGTCGTTAGGCCCCTCTGGAAACACCATATATTTT	CASSLGSLGPSGNTIYF
NA	TRBV14	NA	TRBJ2-6	TGTGCCAGCAGCCACACGGCCGGGATCCTGTCCTCTGGGGCCAACGTCCTGACTTTC	CASSHTAGILSSGANVLTF
NA	TRBV27	TRBD2	TRBJ2-3	TGTGCCAGCAGCCGATATGGACTAGCGGGAGTTGCAGATACGCAGTATTTT	CASSRYGLAGVADTQYF
NA	TRBV2	TRBD1	TRBJ2-7	TGTGCCAGCAGCCTCGGACAGGGGAGCTCCTACGAGCAGTACTTC	CASSLGQGSSYEQYF
NA	TRBV29-1	NA	TRBJ2-1	TGCAGCGTTGACCATCTAACCTTCAATGAGCAGTTCTTC	CSVDHLTFNEQFF
NA	TRBV9	NA	TRBJ2-5	TGTGCCAGCAGCTATAAGGGGGGGCGAGAGACCCAGTACTTC	CASSYKGGRETQYF
NA	TRBV2	NA	TRBJ2-7	TGTGCCAGCATAGGGGCGAGCTCCTACGAGCAGTACTTC	CASIGASSYEQYF
once	TRBV30	TRBD2	TRBJ2-3	TGTGCCTCGGGCGGGAGGAGGGCAGATACGCAGTATTTT	CASGGRRADTQYF
NA	TRBV2	NA	TRBJ1-1	TGTGCCAGCAAATTCGGGGGGAACACTGAAGCTTTCTTT	CASKFGGNTEAFF
NA	TRBV18	NA	TRBJ1-6	TGTGCCAGCTCACCAGAGGCGCATAATTCACCCCTCCACTTT	CASSPEAHNSPLHF
NA	TRBV11-3	TRBD1	TRBJ2-4	TGTGCCAGCAGCTTAGATGGGGCAGGGGGCGGAAACATTCAGTACTTC	CASSLDGAGGGNIQYF
NA	TRBV10-3	NA	TRBJ2-2	TGTGCCATCACGATGAACACCGGGGAGCTGTTTTTT	CAITMNTGELFF
NA	TRBV19	NA	TRBJ1-1	TGTGCCAGTAGTATCGGACCGAAGGGGAGGACTGAAGCTTTCTTT	CASSIGPKGRTEAFF